What follows is one T cell receptor beta chain and its context. Its specificity is not known. This sample is part of a study of post-analysis software for immune sequencing data. Study-wide results and limits: Strong co-clustering by F measure was seen for same-batch samples. Elevated frequency relative to controls characterized a handful of TRBV segments in patients, TRBV5-6, TRBV5-1 and TRBV20-1 among them.

V was pared by 2 bases and J by 4 bases, with 12 bases between. The CDR3 sequence is 15 residues long. CDR1 is ENHRY, CDR2 SYGVKD, per germline. Included in the TCR beta cDNA libraries were unique molecular identifiers. TCRdb re-derived calls from the PCR reads in MiXCR, one entry per CDR3 protein. Of approximately 770,000 distinct CDR3 sequences listed, 46% are singletons. Material: blood. The clonotype originates from a girl aged 5 to 17 with multiple sclerosis. The gene calls are TRBV10-3 and TRBJ2-1; the D gene is possibly TRBD1 (5 bases). CDR3 protein: CAISEQQVKYNEQFF. The CDR3 nucleotides are TGTGCCATCAGTGAGCAACAGGTGAAGTACAATGAGCAGTTCTTC.